The 16 T cell receptor beta chains listed next were all sequenced from one sample in a study of T cells after yellow fever vaccination. TCRdb recomputed calls from the 5' RACE reads with MiXCR, one row per CDR3 protein. Of approximately 300,000 distinct CDR3 sequences in the sample, approximately 11% were seen once. Sequencing used CD4+ T cells sorted from PBMCs, obtained 45 days after the yellow fever booster vaccination. All receptors derive from a man aged 18 to 35 who received the YFV17D yellow fever vaccine.

The chain combines TRBV11-2 with TRBJ2-5, with D tentatively TRBD1 (6 bases). Germline V lookup: CDR1 SGHAT, CDR2 FQNNGV. The CDR3 has 14 residues. V lost 3 bases and J 1 base, leaving 9 bases between the germline ends. The CDR3 DNA reads TGTGCCAGCAGCTTCCGGACAGCCCAAGAGACCCAGTACTTC. Amino acid sequence: CASSFRTAQETQYF.

The chain couples TRBV7-2 to TRBJ2-3, with 9 bases matching TRBD2. The germline V gene encodes CDR1 SGHTA and CDR2 FQGNSA. The V gene end was trimmed by 1 base and the J gene end by 1 base; junction bases not matched to a gene: 9. CDR3 length: 18 amino acids. CDR3 nucleotide sequence: TGTGCCAGCAGCTTAGTGCGGGGGGGCGCCTCTGGCACAGATACGCAGTATTTT. Its protein product is CASSLVRGGASGTDTQYF.

There are many counts of this clonotype. The rearrangement joins TRBV5-1 to TRBJ2-2; 10 bases line up with TRBD1. The CDR3 extends over 15 amino acids. The germline gives CDR1 SGHRS, CDR2 YFSETQ. V was clipped by 4 bases and J by 5 bases; unmatched bases: 5. CDR3 sequence reads: CASSLGQGGTGELFF. CDR3 in DNA: TGCGCCAGCAGCCTCGGACAGGGGGGGACCGGGGAGCTGTTTTTT.

The chain employs TRBV5-4 and TRBJ2-3; TRBD2 aligns across 7 bases. The germline gives CDR1 SGHNT, CDR2 YYREEE (reference sequence). This CDR3 is 16 amino acids long. J lost 1 base, V lost 5 bases, and 10 bases had no gene match. The CDR3 nucleotides read TGTGCCAGCAGGAATCAAGCGGGGAGGCGCACAGATACGCAGTATTTT. Its protein is CASRNQAGRRTDTQYF.

The chain has TRBV4-1 and TRBJ1-6; TRBD1 aligns across 9 bases. Per the germline V gene, CDR1 is MGHRA and CDR2 is YSYEKL. Trimming cost V 4 bases and J 8 bases; bases outside gene matches: 6. The CDR3 contains 15 residues. The CDR3 DNA sequence: TGCGCCAGCAGCCCGAGGAGGGACAGGGATTCACCCCTCCACTTT. Translated: CASSPRRDRDSPLHF.

This clonotype was observed a handful of times. The V and J genes are TRBV6-4 and TRBJ2-3; D remains unclear. V lost 7 bases, J lost 3 bases, and 17 bases lay in between. Germline CDR1 is MRHNA and CDR2 is SNTAGT. CDR3 length: 15 amino acids. CDR3 coding DNA: TGTGCCAGCAAGCACACAGATAGTGTAACAGATACGCAGTATTTT. Amino acid sequence: CASKHTDSVTDTQYF.

The table lists this clonotype with many counts. This chain uses TRBV28 with TRBJ1-4, with D unresolved. Germline CDR1 and CDR2: MDHEN and SYDVKM. V lost 8 bases to trimming and J lost 10 bases, with 17 bases between them. This CDR3 has 13 residues. The CDR3 nucleotides are TGTGCCAGCGGAGACGGTGTTCGTAGAAAACTGTTTTTT. It translates to CASGDGVRRKLFF.

The gene calls are TRBV20-1 and TRBJ1-3; maybe TRBD1 (6 bases). Deletions cut 3 bases from V and 0 bases from J, with 12 bases between. Germline V gene lookup returns CDR1 DFQATT and CDR2 SNEGSKA (reference sequence). The length of the CDR3 is 15 residues. The CDR3 reads CSARGGADSGNTIYF. CDR3 nucleotide sequence: TGCAGTGCTAGGGGGGGGGCAGACTCTGGAAACACCATATATTTT.

This clonotype occurred a few times. This chain connects TRBV6-2 or TRBV6-3 to TRBJ1-5; D not resolved. Germline V lookup: CDR1 MNHEY, CDR2 SVGEGT. With 8 bases removed from V and 4 bases from J, the gap between germline ends came to 21 bases. The CDR3 is 16 amino acids. CDR3: CASQAPLGARNQPQHF. The CDR3 bases are TGTGCCAGCCAAGCCCCCCTGGGCGCCCGAAATCAGCCCCAGCATTTT.

The chain uses TRBV7-2 and TRBJ2-1; possible D gene TRBD1, 7 bases. V was trimmed by 5 bases and J by 3 bases, leaving 11 bases between them. The CDR3 runs 14 residues. Germline V gene lookup returns CDR1 SGHTA and CDR2 FQGNSA. The CDR3 DNA follows: TGTGCCAGCAGCGAGCAGGGGGGCTACAATGAGCAGTTCTTC. It codes for CASSEQGGYNEQFF.

The chain uses TRBV4-3 and TRBJ2-3, with D perhaps matching TRBD1 (5 bases). The CDR3 contains 17 residues. Germline assignment: CDR1 LGHNA and CDR2 YSLEER. V was clipped by 2 bases and J by 4 bases, with 19 bases between them. The CDR3 protein is CASSQTGHRGVPDTQYF. For the CDR3, the DNA is TGCGCCAGCAGCCAAACAGGACATCGAGGAGTCCCAGATACGCAGTATTTT.

Ten or more counts support this clonotype. The rearrangement links TRBV4-3 to TRBJ2-1, with 7 nucleotides matching TRBD2. J gave up 5 bases and V 0 bases, and 7 bases lay outside the gene matches. Germline-derived CDR1 and CDR2 are LGHNA and YSLEER. The CDR3 extends over 16 amino acids. As DNA, the CDR3 is TGCGCCAGCAGCCAAGATCCAGCGGGGATAGACAATGAGCAGTTCTTC. This codes for CASSQDPAGIDNEQFF.

This clonotype was detected only a few times. The chain employs TRBV6-5 and TRBJ1-1, with D unclear. Trimming removed 6 bases at V and 6 bases at J, with 20 bases between. In germline, CDR1 is MNHEY, CDR2 SVGAGI. The CDR3 is 15 residues long. The CDR3 sequence is CASSDVGGTHPEAFF. The CDR3 DNA sequence: TGTGCCAGCAGCGACGTAGGCGGCACCCACCCTGAAGCTTTCTTT.

This clonotype has more than one count but fewer than ten. This chain uses TRBV19 with TRBJ2-3; possibly TRBD2 for D (7 bases). Per the germline V gene, CDR1 is LNHDA and CDR2 is SQIVND (reference sequence). Trimming removed 10 bases from V and 5 bases from J, with 19 bases in between. This CDR3 is built from 14 residues. The CDR3 nucleotides are TGTGCCACTCAAAGGGGGGGCCCGGGAGATACGCAGTATTTT. Its protein is CATQRGGPGDTQYF.

The chain joins TRBV20-1 to TRBJ1-5; D is unclear. The ends were cut back, 5 bases at V and 1 base at J, with 12 bases in the middle. Germline V CDR1 and CDR2: DFQATT, SNEGSKA (reference sequence). CDR3 size: 14 residues. The CDR3 nucleotides are TGCAGTGCTTCTCTTCCGGACAGCAATCAGCCCCAGCATTTT. Amino acid sequence: CSASLPDSNQPQHF.

This clonotype showed up just a few times. The chain has TRBV7-2 and TRBJ2-7, with 8 bases lining up with TRBD2. In germline, CDR1 is SGHTA, CDR2 FQGNSA. V gave up 6 bases and J gave up 3 bases; unmatched junction bases: 7. CDR3 length: 14 residues. The DNA of the CDR3 is TGTGCCAGCAGTCGGGGAAGCGGGAGCTACGAGCAGTACGTC. As protein: CASSRGSGSYEQYV.